Shown below are 6 T cell receptor beta chains from a single sample sequenced in a study of T-cell reconstitution after alpha-beta-depleted transplantation in children. Preparation of the TCRbeta library involved a method that used unique molecular identifiers. One entry per CDR3 protein, called by TCRdb with MiXCR from the PCR reads. The sample shows approximately 340,000 distinct CDR3 sequences, over 9% of them seen only once. Sequencing used PBMCs from the stem cell graft donor, obtained from the stem cell graft. These receptors all come from a human donor who donated a stem cell graft to a child with acute lymphoblastic leukemia.

A few counts support this clonotype. One end of the junction fails to match germline, which may point to a read error. The CDR3 region is CSVEKGNAERNF. Written as DNA, the CDR3 is TGCAGCGTTGAAAAGGGGAATGCTGAGCGGAACTTT. The chain is built from TRBV29-1 and TRBJ1-1; weak D call: TRBD1 (5 bases). CDR1 and CDR2 (germline): SQVTM, ANQGSEA. CDR3 length: 12 residues.

The J gene is TRBJ2-7, the V gene TRBV5-5, with unresolved D. The CDR3 has 14 amino acids. V was cut by 5 bases and J by 4 bases, with 16 bases left in between. Germline loops: CDR1 SGHKS, CDR2 YYEKEE (reference sequence). The CDR3 is CASRWSTGSYEQYF. The DNA of the CDR3 is TGTGCCAGCAGGTGGTCGACCGGCAGTTACGAGCAGTACTTC. Full variable domain (missing parts from reference TRBV5-5 and TRBJ2-7): DAGVTQSPTHLIKTRGQQVTLRCSPISGHKSVSWYQQVLGQGPQFIFQYYEKEERGRGNFPDRFSARQFPNYSSELNVNALLLGDSALYLCASRWSTGSYEQYFGPGTRLTVT.

This chain links TRBV6-1 with TRBJ1-1; TRBD1 might be the D (5 bases). The CDR3 runs to 15 residues. Deletions cut 2 bases from V and 9 bases from J, with 19 bases between. Germline V gene data show CDR1 as MNHNS and CDR2 as SASEGT. The CDR3 reads CASSEPGRAGLQAFF. The CDR3 bases are TGTGCCAGCAGTGAACCGGGAAGGGCGGGACTCCAAGCTTTCTTT.

J is TRBJ2-1 and V is TRBV28; possible D gene TRBD1, 7 bases. V was clipped by 3 bases and J by 0 bases, with 12 bases between them. The CDR3 has 16 residues. Germline V gene lookup returns CDR1 MDHEN and CDR2 SYDVKM. CDR3 coding DNA: TGTGCCAGCAGTTTCCAGGGGGAGGTCTCCTACAATGAGCAGTTCTTC. Amino acid sequence: CASSFQGEVSYNEQFF.

This clonotype was seen more than once but under ten times. This chain joins TRBV7-9 and TRBJ2-3; D unclear. The CDR3 covers 12 residues. Germline loops: CDR1 SEHNR, CDR2 FQNEAQ (reference sequence). V was trimmed by 2 bases and J by 6 bases, leaving 6 bases between them. The CDR3 region is CASSLLPDTQYF. The CDR3 DNA sequence: TGTGCCAGCAGCTTATTGCCGGATACGCAGTATTTT.

This clonotype was recorded a few times. The rearrangement joins TRBV5-1 to TRBJ2-3; D gene ambiguous. CDR1 SGHRS and CDR2 YFSETQ come from the germline V gene. There are 15 residues in the CDR3. The V end lost 1 base, the J end lost 2 bases, and 11 bases lay between the germline ends. The CDR3 coding sequence is TGCGCCAGCAGCTTGTCGAGCGCCTCCACAGATACGCAGTATTTT. Its translation: CASSLSSASTDTQYF. The whole variable domain, remainder taken from reference TRBV5-1 and TRBJ2-3, is KAGVTQTPRYLIKTRGQQVTLSCSPISGHRSVSWYQQTPGQGLQFLFEYFSETQRNKGNFPGRFSGRQFSNSRSEMNVSTLELGDSALYLCASSLSSASTDTQYFGPGTRLTVL.